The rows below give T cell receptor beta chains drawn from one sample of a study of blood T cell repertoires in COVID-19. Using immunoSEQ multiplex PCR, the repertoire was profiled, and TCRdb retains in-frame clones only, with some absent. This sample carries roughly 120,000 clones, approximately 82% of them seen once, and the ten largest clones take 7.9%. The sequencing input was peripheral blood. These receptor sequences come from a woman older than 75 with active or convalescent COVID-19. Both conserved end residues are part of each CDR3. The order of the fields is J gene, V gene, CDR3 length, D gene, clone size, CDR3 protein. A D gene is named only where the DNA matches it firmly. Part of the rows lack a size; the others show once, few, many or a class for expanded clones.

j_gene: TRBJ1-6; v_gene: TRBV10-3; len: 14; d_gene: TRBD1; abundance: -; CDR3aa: CAISSQGVNSPLHF
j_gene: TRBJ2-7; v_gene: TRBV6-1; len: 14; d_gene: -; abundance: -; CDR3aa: CASSEGLTIYEQYF
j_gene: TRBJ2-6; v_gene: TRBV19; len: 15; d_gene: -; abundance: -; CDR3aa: CASSMTGSGANVLTF
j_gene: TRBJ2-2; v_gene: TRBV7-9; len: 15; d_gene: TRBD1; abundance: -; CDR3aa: CASSLRDSNTGELFF
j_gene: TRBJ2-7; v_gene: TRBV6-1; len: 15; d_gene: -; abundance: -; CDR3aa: CASSESWQATYEQYF
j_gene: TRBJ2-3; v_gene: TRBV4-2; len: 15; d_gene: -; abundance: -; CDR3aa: CASSPEFQSTDTQYF
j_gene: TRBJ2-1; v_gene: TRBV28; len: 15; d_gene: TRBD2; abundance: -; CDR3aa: CASSSTGGGYNEQFF
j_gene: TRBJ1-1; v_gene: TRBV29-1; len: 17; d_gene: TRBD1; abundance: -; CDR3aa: CSAEGQGPWRENTEAFF
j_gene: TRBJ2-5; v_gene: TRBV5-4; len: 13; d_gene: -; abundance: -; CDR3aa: CASSSQGRETQYF
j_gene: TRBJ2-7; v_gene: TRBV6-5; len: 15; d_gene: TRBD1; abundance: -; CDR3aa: CASRKVEGGGYEQYF
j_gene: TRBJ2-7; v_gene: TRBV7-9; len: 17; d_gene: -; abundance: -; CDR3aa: CASSFATHRVIAYEQYF
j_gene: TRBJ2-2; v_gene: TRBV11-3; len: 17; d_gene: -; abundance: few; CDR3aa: CASSLNSQGANTGELFF
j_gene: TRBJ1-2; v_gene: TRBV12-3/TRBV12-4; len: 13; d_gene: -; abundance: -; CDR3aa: CASTLGGLYGYTF
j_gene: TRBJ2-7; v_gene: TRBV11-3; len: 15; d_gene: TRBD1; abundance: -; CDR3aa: CASSHGQGSSYEQYF
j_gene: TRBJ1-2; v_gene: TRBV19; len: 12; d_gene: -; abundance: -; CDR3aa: CASSTGGYGYTF
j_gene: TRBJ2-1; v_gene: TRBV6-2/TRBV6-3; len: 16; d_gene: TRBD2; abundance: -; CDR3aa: CASSYPRGSGSHEQFF
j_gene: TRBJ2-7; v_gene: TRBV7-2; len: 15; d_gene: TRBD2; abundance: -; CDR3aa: CASSFVRASGYEQYF
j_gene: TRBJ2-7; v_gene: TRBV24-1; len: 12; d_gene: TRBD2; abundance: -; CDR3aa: CATAGLAEEQYF
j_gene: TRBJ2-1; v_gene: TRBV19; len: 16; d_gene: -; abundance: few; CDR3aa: CASSTTSQGLNNEQFF
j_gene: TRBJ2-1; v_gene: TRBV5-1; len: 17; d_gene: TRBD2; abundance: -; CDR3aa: CASSSRLAGGGRNEQFF
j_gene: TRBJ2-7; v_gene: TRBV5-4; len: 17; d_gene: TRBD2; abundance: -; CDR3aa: CASSAYLPLAGIYEQYF
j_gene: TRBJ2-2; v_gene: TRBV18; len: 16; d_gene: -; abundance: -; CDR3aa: CASSPMDIDFTGELFF
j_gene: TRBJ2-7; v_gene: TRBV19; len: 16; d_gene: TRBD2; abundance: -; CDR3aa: CASSITGASGRSEQYF
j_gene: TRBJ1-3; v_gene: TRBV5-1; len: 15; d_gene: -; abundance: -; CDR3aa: CASSLGGDPGNTIYF
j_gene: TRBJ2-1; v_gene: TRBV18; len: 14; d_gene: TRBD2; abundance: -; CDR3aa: CASSPGTSLGEQFF
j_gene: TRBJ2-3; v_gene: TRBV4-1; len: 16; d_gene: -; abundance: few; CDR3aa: CASSPLDRGSTDTQYF
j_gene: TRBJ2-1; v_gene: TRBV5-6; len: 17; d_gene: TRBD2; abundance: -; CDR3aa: CASSLVTSGSYYNEQFF
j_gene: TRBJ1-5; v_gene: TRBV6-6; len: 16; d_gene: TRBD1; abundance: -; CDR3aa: CASSYTQGASNQPQHF
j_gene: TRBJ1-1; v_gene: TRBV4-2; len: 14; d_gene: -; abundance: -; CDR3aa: CASSRGRGNTEAFF
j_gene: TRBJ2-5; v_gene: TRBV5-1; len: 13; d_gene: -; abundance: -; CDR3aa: CASSESARETQYF
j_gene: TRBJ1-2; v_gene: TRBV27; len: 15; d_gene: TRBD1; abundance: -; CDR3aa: CASSFVGQEFYGYTF
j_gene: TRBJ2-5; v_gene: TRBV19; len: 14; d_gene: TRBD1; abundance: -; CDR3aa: CASSRGQGLETQYF
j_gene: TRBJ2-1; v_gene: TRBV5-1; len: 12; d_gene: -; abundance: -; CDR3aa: CASSGSGVEQFF
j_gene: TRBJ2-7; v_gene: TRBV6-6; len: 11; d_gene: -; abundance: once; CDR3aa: CASRSGEVQYF
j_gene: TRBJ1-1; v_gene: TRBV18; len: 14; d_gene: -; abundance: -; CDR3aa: CASSRELMNTEAFF
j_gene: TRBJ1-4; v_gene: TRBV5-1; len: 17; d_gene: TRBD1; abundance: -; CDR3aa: CASSLRPAGQGNEKLFF
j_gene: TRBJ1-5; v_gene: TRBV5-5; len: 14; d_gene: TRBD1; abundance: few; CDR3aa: CASSAGQGMRPQHF
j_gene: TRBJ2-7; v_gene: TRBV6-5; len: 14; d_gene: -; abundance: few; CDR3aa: CASSYSIQGHEQYF
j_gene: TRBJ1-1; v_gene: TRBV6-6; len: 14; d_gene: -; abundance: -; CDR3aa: CASTLPGVVTEAFF
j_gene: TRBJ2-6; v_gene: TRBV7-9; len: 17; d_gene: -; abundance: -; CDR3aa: CASFQGLGTEGANVLTF
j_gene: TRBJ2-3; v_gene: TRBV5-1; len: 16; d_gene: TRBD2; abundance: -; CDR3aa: CASSLGASGFTDTQYF
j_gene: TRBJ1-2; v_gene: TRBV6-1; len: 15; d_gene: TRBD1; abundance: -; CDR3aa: CASSDGQGAVYGYTF
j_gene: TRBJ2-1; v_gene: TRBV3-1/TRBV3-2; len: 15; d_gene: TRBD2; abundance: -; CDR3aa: CASSQGLAEKLEQFF
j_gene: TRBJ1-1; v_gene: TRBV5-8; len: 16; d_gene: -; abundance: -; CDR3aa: CASSLALGQGYTEAFF
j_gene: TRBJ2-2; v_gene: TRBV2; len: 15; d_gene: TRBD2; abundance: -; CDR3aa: CASKRDWSNTGELFF
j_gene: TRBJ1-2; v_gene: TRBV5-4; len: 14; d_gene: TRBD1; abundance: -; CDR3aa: CASSAPTGNYGYTF
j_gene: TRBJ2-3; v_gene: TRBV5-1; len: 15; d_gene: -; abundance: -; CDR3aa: CASSAGLGNFDTQYF
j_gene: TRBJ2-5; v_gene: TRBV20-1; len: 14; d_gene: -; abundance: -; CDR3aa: CSASSHRDQETQYF
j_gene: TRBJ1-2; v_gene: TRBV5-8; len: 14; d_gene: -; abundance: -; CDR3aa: CASSLDARGYGYTF
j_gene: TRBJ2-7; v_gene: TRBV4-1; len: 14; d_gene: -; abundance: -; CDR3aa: CASSHLSPSDEQYF
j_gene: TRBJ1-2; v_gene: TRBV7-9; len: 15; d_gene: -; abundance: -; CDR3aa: CASSLALQGGSGYTF
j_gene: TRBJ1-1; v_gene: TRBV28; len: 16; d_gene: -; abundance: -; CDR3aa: CASSPDMMEEDTEAFF
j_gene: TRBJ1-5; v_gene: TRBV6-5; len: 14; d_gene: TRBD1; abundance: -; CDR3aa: CASRGQGAGQPQHF
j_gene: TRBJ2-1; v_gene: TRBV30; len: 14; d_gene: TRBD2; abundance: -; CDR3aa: CAWSRREGINEQFF
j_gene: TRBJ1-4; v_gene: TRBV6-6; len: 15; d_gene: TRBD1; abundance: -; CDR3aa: CASSYQTGLNEKLFF